Listed below are T cell receptor beta chains from one sample, sequenced in a study of shared clonotypes between healthy human individuals. Here immunoSEQ multiplex PCR was the method, and the copy in TCRdb shows in-frame clones only, minus some. This sample has 2 million or so clones, with approximately 94% found just once. Material for sequencing was naive CD8+ T cells sorted from blood. The receptor source for this set is a man aged 18-30 years in good health. Each CDR3 is given with its conserved first and last residue. A D gene is named only where the DNA matches it firmly. Clone size is shown for a subset of rows, as once, few, many or a class of expanded clone.

cdr3_length j_call d_call clone_size v_call cdr3_aa cdr3_nt
11 TRBJ2-1 NA NA TRBV29-1 CSATAAKEQFF TGCAGCGCGACAGCGGCAAAAGAGCAGTTCTTC
16 TRBJ1-1 NA NA TRBV29-1 CSVEIQGKGVNTEAFF TGCAGCGTTGAGATTCAGGGAAAAGGCGTGAACACTGAAGCTTTCTTT
15 TRBJ2-7 NA once TRBV27 CASSLVGGSSYEQYF TGTGCCAGCAGTTTGGTTGGTGGGAGCTCCTACGAGCAGTACTTC
13 TRBJ2-1 TRBD2 NA TRBV10-2 CASSEAGENEQFF TGCGCCAGCAGTGAGGCGGGAGAGAATGAGCAGTTCTTC
16 TRBJ1-1 NA NA TRBV5-1 CASSSGANTPRPEAFF TGCGCCAGCAGCTCGGGAGCGAACACACCCCGACCTGAAGCTTTCTTT
14 TRBJ2-7 NA NA TRBV7-9 CASSLGEISYEQYF TGTGCCAGCAGCTTAGGGGAAATCTCCTACGAGCAGTACTTC
14 TRBJ1-6 NA NA TRBV28 CASSPPVENSPLHF TGTGCCAGCAGTCCGCCCGTGGAGAATTCACCCCTCCACTTT
18 TRBJ2-3 TRBD2 NA TRBV4-3 CASSQDNPSGIYTDTQYF TGCGCCAGCAGCCAAGATAACCCTAGCGGGATATACACAGATACGCAGTATTTT
16 TRBJ2-5 TRBD2 NA TRBV11-2 CASSQVTSGMGGTQYF TGTGCCAGCAGCCAAGTGACTAGCGGGATGGGAGGGACCCAGTACTTC
16 TRBJ1-4 NA NA TRBV2 CASSEAQGVLGEKLFF TGTGCCAGCAGTGAAGCGCAAGGGGTGTTGGGTGAAAAACTGTTTTTT
10 TRBJ2-5 NA NA TRBV29-1 CSVVEVYQYF TGCAGCGTTGTAGAGGTTTACCAGTACTTC
15 TRBJ2-2 TRBD2 NA TRBV9 CASSLSGSTTGELFF TGTGCCAGCAGCCTTAGCGGGAGTACCACCGGGGAGCTGTTTTTT
16 TRBJ2-1 TRBD1 NA TRBV6-6 CASSMIGTGYNNEQFF TGTGCCAGCAGTATGATCGGGACAGGTTACAACAATGAGCAGTTCTTC
15 TRBJ2-7 NA NA TRBV7-8 CASSQYEGISYEQYF TGTGCCAGCAGCCAATATGAGGGTATCTCCTACGAGCAGTACTTC
15 TRBJ1-3 NA NA TRBV4-1 CASSQDRSSGNTIYF TGCGCCAGCAGCCAAGACAGGTCCTCTGGAAACACCATATATTTT
14 TRBJ2-7 NA NA TRBV7-8 CASSRAGEGYEQYF TGTGCCAGCAGCCGCGCAGGGGAAGGGTACGAGCAGTACTTC
12 TRBJ1-2 TRBD1 NA TRBV28 CASSTGVYGYTF TGTGCCAGCAGTACAGGGGTCTATGGCTACACCTTC
13 TRBJ2-5 NA NA TRBV19 CASSIPQQETQYF TGTGCCAGTAGTATCCCTCAGCAAGAGACCCAGTACTTC
15 TRBJ2-3 NA NA TRBV7-6 CASSFPPQGQDTQYF TGTGCCAGCAGCTTCCCTCCCCAGGGCCAAGATACGCAGTATTTT
18 TRBJ2-2 NA NA TRBV13 CASSLHLARFTNTGELFF TGTGCCAGCAGCTTACATCTAGCGAGGTTCACGAACACCGGGGAGCTGTTTTTT
14 TRBJ2-7 NA NA TRBV29-1 CSALPGHGSLEQYF TGCAGCGCATTACCGGGACATGGGAGTCTCGAGCAGTACTTC
11 TRBJ2-3 NA NA TRBV7-9 CASSAGDTQYF TGTGCCAGCAGCGCCGGCGATACGCAGTATTTT
14 TRBJ1-2 NA NA TRBV2 CASSEPDSNYGYTF TGTGCCAGCAGTGAACCAGATTCTAACTATGGCTACACCTTC
14 TRBJ1-5 TRBD1 NA TRBV12-5 CASGWDSSNQPQHF TGTGCTAGTGGTTGGGACAGTAGCAATCAGCCCCAGCATTTT
15 TRBJ2-3 NA NA TRBV7-9 CASIRLVDLTYTQYF TGTGCCAGCATAAGACTCGTAGATTTGACTTATACGCAGTATTTT
14 TRBJ2-5 NA NA TRBV5-4 CASSLEGFQETQYF TGTGCCAGCAGCTTGGAGGGGTTTCAAGAGACCCAGTACTTC
11 TRBJ2-2 NA NA TRBV28 CASTRGWELFF TGTGCCAGCACCCGGGGTTGGGAGCTGTTTTTT
12 TRBJ1-1 NA few TRBV18 CASATGVTEAFF TGTGCCAGCGCCACGGGCGTAACTGAAGCTTTCTTT